The sequence of this TCR beta chain was determined in a study of blood T cell repertoires in COVID-19. Authors' data handling: Amplified reference gene primers provided the basis for estimating nucleated cell counts. Profiling relied on immunoSEQ multiplex PCR, and the TCRdb table lists in-frame clones only, not all of them. The V and J calls and clone size are taken from that table; D and trimming were inferred from the DNA. This table holds 50,000 or so clones, about 82% found once. The germline V and J ends were trimmed by 1 base and 2 bases, with 12 bases remaining between them. Germline CDR1 reads MRHNA; CDR2 reads SNTAGT. This CDR3 is 16 amino acids long.

The clonotype originates from a woman older than 75 with acute or convalescent COVID-19. The source material was peripheral blood. This chain uses TRBV6-4 with TRBJ1-3; a possible D gene is TRBD1 (5 bases). The CDR3, as DNA: TGTGCCAGCAGTGACTGCCAGGGAATGGCTGGAAACACCATATATTTT. Translation: CASSDCQGMAGNTIYF.